This TCR beta chain came from a study of blood T cell repertoires in COVID-19. Using immunoSEQ multiplex PCR, the repertoire was profiled, and TCRdb retains in-frame clones only, with some absent. The data show about 120,000 clones, about 83% seen once. CDR1 is GTSNPN and CDR2 is SVGIG in the germline V gene (reference sequence). V lost 4 bases and J 2 bases, leaving 12 bases between the germline ends. This CDR3 has 13 amino acids. The chain links TRBV30 to TRBJ2-7; D unresolved. What was sequenced was peripheral blood. The TCR was taken from a woman in her forties or fifties with acute or convalescent COVID-19. This CDR3 reads CAWNQQVPYEQYF. CDR3 in DNA: TGTGCCTGGAATCAGCAGGTCCCCTACGAGCAGTACTTC.